What follows are 19 T cell receptor beta chains derived from one specimen sequenced in a study of PD-1 blockade in classical Hodgkin lymphoma. All trial patients relapsed after autologous stem cell transplantation. Only in-frame clones appear in the TCRdb table, and some are missing; sequencing was by immunoSEQ multiplex PCR. The sample lists 46,000 or so clones, 60% to 85% occurring once. The sequenced sample was peripheral blood mononuclear cells (PBMCs), obtained before the second cycle of nivolumab. All receptors come from a human donor with classical Hodgkin lymphoma.

The chain has TRBV10-3 and TRBJ2-7; 11 nucleotides align to TRBD1. The ends lost 0 bases at V and 5 bases at J; junction bases unmatched: 12. Germline V CDR1 and CDR2: ENHRY, SYGVKD. The length of the CDR3 is 18 residues. The CDR3 nucleotides are TGTGCCATCAGTGAGTCTTCGGACAGGGGGCTGTCACTCGACGAGCAGTACTTC. Translation gives CAISESSDRGLSLDEQYF.

This chain joins TRBV6-5 and TRBJ1-4, with D possibly matching TRBD1 (6 bases). Germline lookup yields CDR1 MNHEY and CDR2 SVGAGI. There are 16 residues in the CDR3. The V and J ends lost 4 bases and 7 bases respectively, with 19 bases between them. The CDR3 is CASSSLARGGGEKLFF. In DNA, the CDR3 is TGTGCCAGCAGTTCCCTAGCGCGAGGGGGGGGTGAAAAACTGTTTTTT.

The gene calls are TRBV4-1 and TRBJ1-5; D gene ambiguous. Germline CDR1 and CDR2: MGHRA and YSYEKL. Between the trimmed V and J ends, which lost 1 base and 6 bases, there was a span of 10 bases. CDR3 length: 14 residues. The chain's CDR3 is CASSQVPEVQPQHF. The CDR3 DNA sequence: TGCGCCAGCAGCCAAGTCCCGGAGGTTCAGCCCCAGCATTTT.

V usage is TRBV9 and J usage is TRBJ2-2; either TRBD1 or TRBD2 may fit D (6 bases each). The germline CDR1 and CDR2 sequences are SGDLS and YYNGEE. With 2 bases removed from V and 4 bases from J, the gap between germline ends came to 9 bases. The CDR3 is 14 amino acids. CDR3 protein: CASSVEGGTGELFF. The CDR3 coding sequence is TGTGCCAGCAGCGTTGAGGGGGGCACCGGGGAGCTGTTTTTT.

The chain employs TRBV5-1 and TRBJ2-5; the D is unclear. V dropped 4 bases and J dropped 5 bases, with 9 bases sitting between them. CDR1 is SGHRS and CDR2 is YFSETQ in the germline V gene. This CDR3 spans 12 amino acids. DNA for the CDR3: TGCGCCAGCAGCCTACGGTGGGAGACCCAGTACTTC. Protein: CASSLRWETQYF.

The chain combines TRBV4-3 with TRBJ2-3; 11 bases align to TRBD2. The CDR3 totals 18 residues. Trimming at V came to 0 bases and at J to 2 bases, leaving 7 bases not matched to a gene. From germline, CDR1 is LGHNA and CDR2 YSLEER. CDR3 coding DNA: TGCGCCAGCAGCCAAGAGCGGCTAGCGGGGGGTTACACAGATACGCAGTATTTT. Encoded protein: CASSQERLAGGYTDTQYF.

This chain's CDR3 is CASIPDIPRPATGGINYGYTF. Written as DNA, the CDR3 is TGCGCCAGCATCCCCGACATACCGAGACCGGCCACAGGGGGTATTAACTATGGCTACACCTTC. V usage is TRBV23-1 and J usage is TRBJ1-2; TRBD1 matches at 8 bases. TRBV23-1 is known as an ORF, though its function is uncertain. J was trimmed by 1 base and V by 7 bases; bases with no gene match: 26. The CDR3 runs to 21 residues.

The rearrangement joins TRBV30 to TRBJ1-1; D ambiguous. V was cut by 4 bases and J by 1 base, with 10 bases left in between. Germline V lookup: CDR1 GTSNPN, CDR2 SVGIG (reference sequence). This CDR3 has 13 residues. The CDR3 loop reads CAWTRETNTEAFF. For the CDR3, the DNA is TGTGCCTGGACGAGGGAGACGAACACTGAAGCTTTCTTT.

This clone was counted once. The chain employs TRBV6-1 and TRBJ1-3; D is unclear. The CDR3 is 14 residues long. V lost 8 bases and J lost 8, with 19 bases in between. Germline V gives CDR1 MNHNS, CDR2 SASEGT. CDR3 in DNA: TGTGCCAGCTGGTCGTTCATCGCGTCGGACACCATATATTTT. The encoded protein is CASWSFIASDTIYF.

This clone appeared a single time. The V and J genes are TRBV19 and TRBJ2-2; 7 nucleotides align to TRBD1. CDR3 length: 16 amino acids. The trim removed 3 bases at V and 4 bases at J, leaving 8 bases unmatched. Germline-derived CDR1 and CDR2 are LNHDA and SQIVND (reference sequence). The DNA for the CDR3 is TGTGCCAGTAGTATCCCGACAGGGAGCCCCACCGGGGAGCTGTTTTTT. This gives the protein CASSIPTGSPTGELFF. The full variable domain, in which reference TRBV19 and TRBJ2-2 provide the parts outside the CDR3, is DGGITQSPKYLFRKEGQNVTLSCEQNLNHDAMYWYRQDPGQGLRLIYYSQIVNDFQKGDIAEGYSVSREKKESFPLTVTSAQKNPTAFYLCASSIPTGSPTGELFFGEGSRLTVL.

The chain links TRBV4-1 to TRBJ1-4; tentative D call: TRBD1 (5 bases). Looked up from germline, CDR1 is MGHRA and CDR2 is YSYEKL. Deletions cut 5 bases from V and 4 bases from J, with 11 bases between. CDR3 size: 14 residues. CDR3 residues: CASSSDSYNEKLFF. CDR3 DNA: TGCGCCAGCAGCTCCGACAGTTATAATGAAAAACTGTTTTTT.

This chain uses TRBV19 with TRBJ1-4; 7 bases are shared with TRBD1. The V segment lost 5 bases and the J segment 1 base; nucleotides outside the gene matches: 7. The CDR3 totals 16 residues. Germline lookup yields CDR1 LNHDA and CDR2 SQIVND (reference sequence). The CDR3 here is CASSYSTGETNEKLFF. The CDR3 bases are TGTGCCAGTAGTTATTCCACAGGGGAAACTAATGAAAAACTGTTTTTT.

The CDR3 spells CASSSGQGVNQPQHF. The DNA of the CDR3 is TGTGCCAGCAGTTCCGGACAGGGGGTAAATCAGCCCCAGCATTTT. The chain combines TRBV6-5 with TRBJ1-5, with TRBD1 identical over 10 bases. The V gene end was trimmed by 4 bases and the J gene end by 4 bases; junction bases not matched to a gene: 4. Germline V gene sequence: CDR1 MNHEY, CDR2 SVGAGI. The CDR3 consists of 15 residues.

V usage is TRBV6-1 and J usage is TRBJ2-7; 10 positions match TRBD2. V lost 1 base, J lost 6 bases, and 6 bases stayed unmatched. The germline V gene has CDR1 MNHNS and CDR2 SASEGT. The CDR3 is 15 amino acids. CDR3 nucleotides: TGTGCCAGCAGTGAAGATCTAGCGGGAGTTTCCGAGCAGTACTTC. It is translated as CASSEDLAGVSEQYF.

This clone showed up just a few times. The V and J genes are TRBV11-2 and TRBJ1-2; D possibly corresponds to TRBD1 (5 bases). V lost 4 bases and J 1 base, leaving 22 bases between the germline ends. The CDR3 is 18 amino acids. Germline V CDR1 and CDR2: SGHAT, FQNNGV. This chain's CDR3 is CASSWGGAGAGVNYGYTF. The CDR3 DNA reads as TGTGCCAGCAGCTGGGGCGGAGCCGGTGCAGGAGTTAACTATGGCTACACCTTC. Full variable domain (rest looked up from reference TRBV11-2 and TRBJ1-2): EAGVAQSPRYKIIEKRQSVAFWCNPISGHATLYWYQQILGQGPKLLIQFQNNGVVDDSQLPKDRFSAERLKGVDSTLKIQPAKLEDSAVYLCASSWGGAGAGVNYGYTFGSGTRLTVV.

This chain connects TRBV4-2 to TRBJ2-3; 8 positions match TRBD2. V was clipped by 2 bases and J by 0 bases; unmatched bases: 7. The CDR3 is 17 residues long. Germline V gene lookup returns CDR1 LGHNA and CDR2 YNFKEQ. This CDR3 reads CASSQTRGATSTDTQYF. CDR3 sequence (DNA): TGTGCCAGCAGCCAAACGCGGGGGGCGACTAGCACAGATACGCAGTATTTT.

The table lists this clone with a count of one. The chain carries TRBV7-3 and TRBJ2-1; D may be TRBD1 or TRBD2 (5 bases each). CDR3 size: 13 residues. V shed 3 bases and J shed 9 bases, with 12 bases lying between them. CDR1 is SGHTA and CDR2 is FQGTGA in the germline V gene. Here the CDR3 reads CASSFDPGGEQFF. CDR3 DNA: TGTGCCAGCAGCTTTGACCCTGGGGGTGAGCAGTTCTTC. Looking up the rest from reference TRBV7-3 and TRBJ2-1 gives the full variable domain: GAGVSQTPSNKVTEKGKYVELRCDPISGHTALYWYRQSLGQGPEFLIYFQGTGAADDSGLPNDRFFAVRPEGSVSTLKIQRTERGDSAVYLCASSFDPGGEQFFGPGTRLTVL.

The J gene is TRBJ2-1, the V gene TRBV6-6; 10 bases fit TRBD2. There are 15 residues in the CDR3. CDR1 and CDR2 (germline): MNHNY, SVGAGI (reference sequence). J gave up 6 bases and V 7 bases, and 9 bases lay outside the gene matches. CDR3 residues: CASNQLAGVPNEQFF. DNA of the CDR3: TGTGCCAGCAACCAGCTAGCGGGGGTCCCCAATGAGCAGTTCTTC.

This clone was recorded a few times. The chain joins TRBV5-5 to TRBJ1-2; TRBD1 might be the D (5 bases). V was clipped by 4 bases and J by 4 bases, with 14 bases between them. This CDR3 is built from 14 residues. CDR1 SGHKS and CDR2 YYEKEE come from the germline V gene (reference sequence). The DNA of the CDR3 is TGTGCCAGCAGCATCGGGACCGCTCCCTATGGCTACACCTTC. Protein: CASSIGTAPYGYTF.